The 17 T cell receptor beta chains in this list originate from one sample, sequenced in a study of cytotoxic CD8 clonotypes in ibrutinib-treated CLL (dated by TCRdb to 2020 to 2023). Preparation of the library involved the immunoSEQ multiplex PCR assay. TCRdb took this table from immuneACCESS and kept in-frame rearrangements with V and J called. Such tables lack part of the clones; where checked against another copy, unresolved V genes explain under half of the gap, and the rest is unexplained. Present in this sample are around 25,000 clones, about two thirds of which were seen just once. The top ten clonotypes cover approximately 50% of the sample. The label giving this sample's time point can be read as: progressive disease on ibrutinib. The sequenced sample was PBMCs, obtained at disease progression, from a patient treated with ibrutinib. All receptors derive from a human donor with chronic lymphocytic leukemia.

This chain uses TRBV9 with TRBJ2-5; D not resolved. CDR3 length: 14 residues. Germline V lookup: CDR1 SGDLS, CDR2 YYNGEE. V was shortened by 3 bases and J by 4 bases, with 13 bases between the two germline ends. As DNA, the CDR3 is TGTGCCAGCAGCGCTTGGAATAGTGGAGAGACCCAGTACTTC. Its protein is CASSAWNSGETQYF.

CDR3: CSARWAAEAFF. As DNA, the CDR3 is TGCAGTGCCAGGTGGGCCGCTGAAGCTTTCTTT. This chain connects TRBV20-1 to TRBJ1-1; D is undetermined. In germline, CDR1 is DFQATT, CDR2 SNEGSKA (reference sequence). The CDR3 totals 11 residues. V shed 6 bases and J shed 6 bases, with 11 bases lying between them.

V gene TRBV20-1 combines with J gene TRBJ1-1; TRBD1 might be the D (5 bases). CDR3 length: 11 residues. V dropped 6 bases and J dropped 5 bases, with 10 bases sitting between them. The germline CDR1 and CDR2 sequences are DFQATT and SNEGSKA (reference sequence). The CDR3 DNA reads as TGCAGTGCCTCGGGACTTACTGAAGCTTTCTTT. Protein sequence: CSASGLTEAFF.

V gene TRBV29-1 combines with J gene TRBJ2-7; D not certain. V lost 6 bases to trimming and J lost 1 base, with 10 bases between them. Germline V gene lookup returns CDR1 SQVTM and CDR2 ANQGSEA. The CDR3 is 12 amino acids. The CDR3 region has the DNA TGCAGCGTCGCCGACGGATCCTACGAGCAGTACTTC. This translates into CSVADGSYEQYF.

The rearrangement links TRBV4-1 to TRBJ2-7, with no clear D. Trimming cost V 2 bases and J 2 bases, with 10 bases left between them. This CDR3 spans 14 amino acids. CDR1 MGHRA and CDR2 YSYEKL come from the germline V gene. CDR3 amino acids: CASSQTTDAYEQYF. The DNA for the CDR3 is TGCGCCAGCAGCCAAACGACGGACGCCTACGAGCAGTACTTC.

This clone was recorded a few times. The rearrangement uses TRBV27 and TRBJ1-6; TRBD1 might be the D (6 bases). The CDR3 spans 16 residues. Germline V CDR1 and CDR2: MNHEY, SMNVEV (reference sequence). Trimming removed 7 bases at V and 0 bases at J, with 13 bases between. CDR3 residues: CASTDDRSSYNSPLHF. As DNA, the CDR3 is TGTGCCAGCACCGACGACAGGAGCTCCTATAATTCACCCCTCCACTTT.

V gene TRBV20-1 combines with J gene TRBJ1-2, with 7 bases lining up with TRBD1. Germline V gene sequence: CDR1 DFQATT, CDR2 SNEGSKA (reference sequence). CDR3 length: 11 residues. V was clipped by 4 bases and J by 6 bases; unmatched bases: 2. CDR3 loop: CSAKGADGYTF. CDR3 coding DNA: TGCAGTGCTAAGGGGGCGGATGGCTACACCTTC.

This chain uses TRBV14 with TRBJ2-5; 9 nucleotides line up with TRBD2. This CDR3 contains 16 residues. Germline V gene lookup returns CDR1 SGHDN and CDR2 FVKESK. The junction had 7 bases not matched to a gene; V was cut back by 3 bases and J by 2 bases. CDR3 bases: TGTGCCAGCAGCCATTTAGTAGCGGGGGTTCAAGAGACCCAGTACTTC. Its translation: CASSHLVAGVQETQYF.

This clone has a handful of counts. The chain is built from TRBV19 and TRBJ2-7; D could derive from TRBD1 or TRBD2 (5 bases each). From germline, CDR1 is LNHDA and CDR2 SQIVND (reference sequence). The V gene lost 0 bases and the J gene lost 4 bases, with 13 bases spanning the gap. The CDR3 runs 15 residues. The CDR3: CASSIDGARTYEQYF. DNA for the CDR3: TGTGCCAGTAGTATAGACGGGGCCAGAACTTACGAGCAGTACTTC.

The gene calls are TRBV19 and TRBJ1-6; D gene unclear. V lost 7 bases and J lost 7, with 26 bases in between. Germline V gene sequence: CDR1 LNHDA, CDR2 SQIVND (reference sequence). CDR3 size: 18 residues. CDR3 region: CASTLNPPGLGRNSPLHF. CDR3 bases: TGTGCCAGTACCCTGAACCCCCCAGGTCTGGGTAGGAATTCACCCCTCCACTTT.

CDR3 protein: CASSAGGLGNTIYF. In DNA, the CDR3 is TGTGCCAGTAGTGCGGGGGGACTCGGAAACACCATATATTTT. The chain joins TRBV19 to TRBJ1-3, with D perhaps TRBD1 (5 bases). CDR1 and CDR2 from the germline V gene are LNHDA and SQIVND (reference sequence). Between the trimmed V and J ends, which lost 5 bases and 4 bases, there was a span of 12 bases. This CDR3 spans 14 amino acids. Full variable domain (remainder filled in from reference TRBV19 and TRBJ1-3): DGGITQSPKYLFRKEGQNVTLSCEQNLNHDAMYWYRQDPGQGLRLIYYSQIVNDFQKGDIAEGYSVSREKKESFPLTVTSAQKNPTAFYLCASSAGGLGNTIYFGEGSWLTVV.

This clone was seen a few times. The V and J genes are TRBV29-1 and TRBJ1-2; tentative D call: TRBD1 (5 bases). The V end was cut by 3 bases, the J end by 4 bases, with 9 bases between. Per germline, CDR1 SQVTM and CDR2 ANQGSEA. This CDR3 is 12 amino acids long. The CDR3 loop is CSVEGQGYGYTF. The CDR3 DNA is TGCAGCGTTGAGGGTCAGGGCTATGGCTACACCTTC.

This clone was seen repeatedly, ten times or more. The rearrangement joins TRBV5-1 to TRBJ2-2, with D unresolved. The CDR3 consists of 14 residues. Trimming cost V 4 bases and J 10 bases, with 17 bases left between them. Germline values: CDR1 SGHRS, CDR2 YFSETQ. The chain's CDR3 is CASSLNTRAPELFF. The CDR3 DNA reads TGCGCCAGCAGCCTGAATACAAGGGCCCCGGAGCTGTTTTTT.

In its sample, this clone ranks as large. The chain is built from TRBV5-4 and TRBJ2-2, with 8 bases lining up with TRBD2. Germline CDR1 is SGHNT and CDR2 is YYREEE (reference sequence). There are 16 residues in the CDR3. The junction had 9 bases not matched to a gene; V was cut back by 4 bases and J by 4 bases. The CDR3 here is CASSGTGTRGTGELFF. The CDR3 DNA reads as TGTGCCAGCAGCGGCACCGGGACTAGGGGCACCGGGGAGCTGTTTTTT.

The chain uses TRBV19 and TRBJ2-7, with 7 bases that match TRBD1. The CDR3 loop spans 12 amino acids. After removal of 7 bases from V and 5 bases from J, the junction contained 5 bases not matched to a gene. Germline lookup yields CDR1 LNHDA and CDR2 SQIVND (reference sequence). CDR3 region: CASKGALDEQYF. CDR3 nucleotide sequence: TGTGCCAGTAAGGGGGCTCTGGACGAGCAGTACTTC.

The V gene is TRBV27, the J gene TRBJ1-1; TRBD1 aligns across 7 bases. CDR1 and CDR2 (germline): MNHEY, SMNVEV (reference sequence). The CDR3 loop spans 14 amino acids. Trimming at V came to 8 bases and at J to 5 bases, leaving 11 bases not matched to a gene. The CDR3 DNA reads TGTGCCAGCTCATCGAGGGGGCTTGGGACTGAAGCTTTCTTT. This codes for CASSSRGLGTEAFF.

The rearrangement joins TRBV4-1 to TRBJ2-5, with TRBD1 as a possible D gene (6 bases). The germline gives CDR1 MGHRA, CDR2 YSYEKL. V was cut by 2 bases and J by 3 bases, with 10 bases left in between. The CDR3 totals 14 residues. The CDR3 DNA follows: TGCGCCAGCAGCCAACGTACAGGGAAAGAGACCCAGTACTTC. It codes for CASSQRTGKETQYF.